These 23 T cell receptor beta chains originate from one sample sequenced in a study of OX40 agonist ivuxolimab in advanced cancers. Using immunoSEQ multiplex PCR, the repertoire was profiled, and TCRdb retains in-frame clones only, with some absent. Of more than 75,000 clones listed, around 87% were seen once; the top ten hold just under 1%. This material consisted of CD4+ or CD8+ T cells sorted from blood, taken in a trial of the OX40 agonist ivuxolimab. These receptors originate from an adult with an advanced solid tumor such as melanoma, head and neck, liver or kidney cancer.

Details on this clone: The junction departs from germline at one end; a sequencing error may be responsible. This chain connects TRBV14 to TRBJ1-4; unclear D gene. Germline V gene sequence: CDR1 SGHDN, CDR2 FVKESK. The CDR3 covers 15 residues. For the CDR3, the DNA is TGTACCAGCAGCCAAGGAGAAGGCCTAAGAATGGGGCTGTTTTTT. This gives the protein CTSSQGEGLRMGLFF.

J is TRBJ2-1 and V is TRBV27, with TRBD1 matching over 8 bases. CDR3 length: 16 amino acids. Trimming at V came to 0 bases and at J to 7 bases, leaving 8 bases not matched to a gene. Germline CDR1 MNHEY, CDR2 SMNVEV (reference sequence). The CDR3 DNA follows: TGTGCCAGCAGTTTATCCAGGGACAGGTATAGAAATGAGCAGTTCTTC. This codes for CASSLSRDRYRNEQFF.

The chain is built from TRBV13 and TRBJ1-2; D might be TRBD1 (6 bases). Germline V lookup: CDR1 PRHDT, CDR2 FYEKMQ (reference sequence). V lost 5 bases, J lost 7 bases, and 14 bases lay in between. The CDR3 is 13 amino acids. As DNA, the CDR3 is TGTGCCAGCAGCCCGACTACAGGGATTGGCTACACCTTC. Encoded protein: CASSPTTGIGYTF.

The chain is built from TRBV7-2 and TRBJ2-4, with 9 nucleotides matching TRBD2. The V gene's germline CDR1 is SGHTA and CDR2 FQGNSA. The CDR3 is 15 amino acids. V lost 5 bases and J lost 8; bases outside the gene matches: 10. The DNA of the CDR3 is TGTGCCAGCAGCATAGGGGGACTAGCTATTGACATTCAGTACTTC. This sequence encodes CASSIGGLAIDIQYF.

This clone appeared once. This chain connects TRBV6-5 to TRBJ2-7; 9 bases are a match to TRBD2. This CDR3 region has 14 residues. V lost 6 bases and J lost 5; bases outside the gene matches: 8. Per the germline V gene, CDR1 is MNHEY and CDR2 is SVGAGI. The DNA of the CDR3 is TGTGCCAGCAGGAGGTCTAGCGGGAACCACGAGCAGTACTTC. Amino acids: CASRRSSGNHEQYF.

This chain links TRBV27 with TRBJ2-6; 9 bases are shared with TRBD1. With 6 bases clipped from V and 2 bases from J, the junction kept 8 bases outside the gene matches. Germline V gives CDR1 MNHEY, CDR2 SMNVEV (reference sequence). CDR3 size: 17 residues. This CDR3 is CASRAGTGRAGANVLTF. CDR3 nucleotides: TGTGCCAGCAGGGCCGGGACAGGGAGGGCTGGGGCCAACGTCCTGACTTTC.

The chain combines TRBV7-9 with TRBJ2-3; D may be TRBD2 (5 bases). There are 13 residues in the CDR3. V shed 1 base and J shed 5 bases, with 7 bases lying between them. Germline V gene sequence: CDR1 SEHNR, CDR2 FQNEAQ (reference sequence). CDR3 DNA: TGTGCCAGCAGCTTAGTTCGGGGAGATACGCAGTATTTT. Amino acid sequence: CASSLVRGDTQYF. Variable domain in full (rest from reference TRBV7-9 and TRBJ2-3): DTGVSQNPRHKITKRGQNVTFRCDPISEHNRLYWYRQTLGQGPEFLTYFQNEAQLEKSRLLSDRFSAERPKGSFSTLEIQRTEQGDSAMYLCASSLVRGDTQYFGPGTRLTVL.

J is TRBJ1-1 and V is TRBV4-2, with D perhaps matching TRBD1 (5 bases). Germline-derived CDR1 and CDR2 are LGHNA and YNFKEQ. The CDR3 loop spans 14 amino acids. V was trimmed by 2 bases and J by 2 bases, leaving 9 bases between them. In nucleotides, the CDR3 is TGTGCCAGCAGCCAACTTCAGGGTAACACTGAAGCTTTCTTT. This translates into CASSQLQGNTEAFF.

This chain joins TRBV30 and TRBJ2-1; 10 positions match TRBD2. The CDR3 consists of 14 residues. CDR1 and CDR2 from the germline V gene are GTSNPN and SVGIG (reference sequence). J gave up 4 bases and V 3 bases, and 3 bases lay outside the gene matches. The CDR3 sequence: CAWSRTSGYNEQFF. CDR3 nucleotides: TGTGCCTGGAGCCGGACTAGCGGTTACAATGAGCAGTTCTTC.

The CDR3 DNA is TGTGCCAGCAGCTTTTTCCCAGGGAGGACCACTGAAGCTTTCTTT. Residues: CASSFFPGRTTEAFF. The chain is built from TRBV7-9 and TRBJ1-1; D might be TRBD1 (5 bases). Between the trimmed V and J ends, which lost 3 bases and 4 bases, there was a span of 15 bases. CDR1 is SEHNR and CDR2 is FQNEAQ in the germline V gene (reference sequence). This CDR3 has 15 amino acids.

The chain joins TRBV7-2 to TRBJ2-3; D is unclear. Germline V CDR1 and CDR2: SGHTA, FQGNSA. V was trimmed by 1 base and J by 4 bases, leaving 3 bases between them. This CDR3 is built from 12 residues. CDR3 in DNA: TGTGCCAGCAGCTTAGTCTCAGATACGCAGTATTTT. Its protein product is CASSLVSDTQYF.

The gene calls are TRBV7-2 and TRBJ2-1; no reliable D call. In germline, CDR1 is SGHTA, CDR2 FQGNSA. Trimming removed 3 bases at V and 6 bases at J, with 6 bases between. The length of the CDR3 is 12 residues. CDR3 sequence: CASSFPPNEQFF. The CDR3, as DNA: TGTGCCAGCAGCTTTCCGCCCAATGAGCAGTTCTTC.

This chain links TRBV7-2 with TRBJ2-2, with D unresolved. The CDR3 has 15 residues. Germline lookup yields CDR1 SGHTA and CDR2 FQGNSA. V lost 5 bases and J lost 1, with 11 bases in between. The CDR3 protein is CASSPEPMNTGELFF. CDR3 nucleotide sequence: TGTGCCAGCAGCCCGGAACCCATGAACACCGGGGAGCTGTTTTTT. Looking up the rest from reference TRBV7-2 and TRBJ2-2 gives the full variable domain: GAGVSQSPSNKVTEKGKDVELRCDPISGHTALYWYRQSLGQGLEFLIYFQGNSAPDKSGLPSDRFSAERTGGSVSTLTIQRTQQEDSAVYLCASSPEPMNTGELFFGEGSRLTVL.

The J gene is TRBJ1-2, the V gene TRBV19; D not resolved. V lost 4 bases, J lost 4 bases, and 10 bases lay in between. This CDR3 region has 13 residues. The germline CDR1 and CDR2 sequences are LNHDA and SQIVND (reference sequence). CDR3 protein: CASSTAGSYGYTF. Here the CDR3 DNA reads TGTGCCAGTAGTACGGCGGGAAGCTATGGCTACACCTTC.

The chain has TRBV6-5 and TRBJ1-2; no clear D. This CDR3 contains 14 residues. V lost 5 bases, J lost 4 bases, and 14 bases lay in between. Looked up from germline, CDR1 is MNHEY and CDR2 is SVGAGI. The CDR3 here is CASSLGGRLYGYTF. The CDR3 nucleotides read TGTGCCAGCAGTCTGGGAGGGAGACTCTATGGCTACACCTTC.

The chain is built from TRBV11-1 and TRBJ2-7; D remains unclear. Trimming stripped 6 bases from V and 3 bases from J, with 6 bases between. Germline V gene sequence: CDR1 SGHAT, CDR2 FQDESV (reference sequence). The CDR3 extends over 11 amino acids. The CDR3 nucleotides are TGTGCCAGCAGAAAGGGCTACGAGCAGTACTTC. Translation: CASRKGYEQYF.

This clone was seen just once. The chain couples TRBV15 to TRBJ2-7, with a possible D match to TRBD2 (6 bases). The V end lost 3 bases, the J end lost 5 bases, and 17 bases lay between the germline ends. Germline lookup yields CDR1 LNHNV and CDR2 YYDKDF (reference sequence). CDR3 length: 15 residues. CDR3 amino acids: CATSRRSGFIDEQYF. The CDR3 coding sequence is TGTGCCACCAGCAGGAGGAGCGGGTTCATTGACGAGCAGTACTTC.

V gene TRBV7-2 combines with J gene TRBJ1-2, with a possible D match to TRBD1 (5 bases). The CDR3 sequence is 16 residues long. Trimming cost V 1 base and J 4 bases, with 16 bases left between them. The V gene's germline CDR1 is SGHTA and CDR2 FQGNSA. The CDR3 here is CASSLVGGVQAYGYTF. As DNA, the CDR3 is TGTGCCAGCAGCTTAGTGGGGGGGGTCCAGGCCTATGGCTACACCTTC.

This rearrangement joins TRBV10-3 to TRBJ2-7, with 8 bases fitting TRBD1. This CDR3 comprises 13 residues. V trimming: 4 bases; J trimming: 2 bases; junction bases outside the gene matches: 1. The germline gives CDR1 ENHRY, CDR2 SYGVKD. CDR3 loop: CAISGTGTYEQYF. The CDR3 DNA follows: TGTGCCATCAGTGGGACAGGGACCTACGAGCAGTACTTC.

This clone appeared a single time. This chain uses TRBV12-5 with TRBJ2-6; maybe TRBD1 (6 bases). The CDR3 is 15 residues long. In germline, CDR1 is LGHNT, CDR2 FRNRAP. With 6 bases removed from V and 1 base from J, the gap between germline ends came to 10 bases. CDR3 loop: CASGRQGSGANVLTF. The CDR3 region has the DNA TGTGCTAGTGGCCGCCAGGGGTCTGGGGCCAACGTCCTGACTTTC.

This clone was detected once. The CDR3 is CATAGRGQRNSPLHF. CDR3 nucleotide sequence: TGTGCCACCGCCGGAAGGGGTCAGAGAAATTCACCCCTCCACTTT. The chain joins TRBV15 to TRBJ1-6, with D perhaps TRBD1 (5 bases). The CDR3 consists of 15 residues. Germline assignment: CDR1 LNHNV and CDR2 YYDKDF (reference sequence). V lost 8 bases and J 7 bases, leaving 18 bases between the germline ends.

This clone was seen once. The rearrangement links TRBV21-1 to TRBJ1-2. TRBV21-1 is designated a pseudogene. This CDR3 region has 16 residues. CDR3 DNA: TGTGCCAGCAGCAAAGTTCCCCCCAGGAGCAACTATGGCTACACCTTC. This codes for CASSKVPPRSNYGYTF.

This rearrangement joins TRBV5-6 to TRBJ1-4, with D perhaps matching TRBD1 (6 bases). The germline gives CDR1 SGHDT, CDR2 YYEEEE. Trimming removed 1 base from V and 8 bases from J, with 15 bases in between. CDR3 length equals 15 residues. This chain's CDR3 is CASSLRGDTREKLFF. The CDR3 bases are TGTGCCAGCAGCTTGAGGGGGGACACTCGCGAAAAACTGTTTTTT. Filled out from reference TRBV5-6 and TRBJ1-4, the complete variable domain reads DAGVTQSPTHLIKTRGQQVTLRCSPKSGHDTVSWYQQALGQGPQFIFQYYEEEERQRGNFPDRFSGHQFPNYSSELNVNALLLGDSALYLCASSLRGDTREKLFFGSGTQLSVL.